This T cell receptor beta chain was recovered during a study of T cell responses to AZD1222 COVID-19 vaccine. Only in-frame clones appear in the TCRdb table, and some are missing; sequencing was by immunoSEQ multiplex PCR. The repertoire holds 130,000 to 150,000 clones, with approximately 89% as singletons. The CDR3 has 13 amino acids. The germline V gene has CDR1 SNHLY and CDR2 FYNNEI. Unmatched junction bases numbered 0, after V lost 6 bases and J lost 1 base. This chain joins TRBV2 and TRBJ2-5; TRBD2 matches 9 bases. This clonotype was obtained from an adult in good health. Source: peripheral blood, taken on day 0 of AZD1222 vaccination. Here the CDR3 DNA reads TGTGCCAGCAGGACTAGCGGCCAAGAGACCCAGTACTTC. Amino acid sequence: CASRTSGQETQYF. The variable domain in full, completed from reference TRBV2 and TRBJ2-5, reads EPEVTQTPSHQVTQMGQEVILRCVPISNHLYFYWYRQILGQKVEFLVSFYNNEISEKSEIFDDQFSVERPDGSNFTLKIRSTKLEDSAMYFCASRTSGQETQYFGPGTRLLVL.